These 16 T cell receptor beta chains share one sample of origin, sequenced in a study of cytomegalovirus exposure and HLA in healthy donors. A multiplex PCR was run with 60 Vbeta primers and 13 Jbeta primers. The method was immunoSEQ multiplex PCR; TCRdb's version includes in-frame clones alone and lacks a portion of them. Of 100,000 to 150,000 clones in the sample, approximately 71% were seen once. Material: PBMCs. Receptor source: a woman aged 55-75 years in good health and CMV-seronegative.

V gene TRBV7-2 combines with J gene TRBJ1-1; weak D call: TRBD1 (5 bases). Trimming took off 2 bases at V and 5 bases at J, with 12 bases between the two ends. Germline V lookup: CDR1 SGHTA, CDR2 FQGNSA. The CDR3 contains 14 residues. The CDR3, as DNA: TGTGCCAGCAGCTTATGGGGGGAGGGAACTGAAGCTTTCTTT. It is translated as CASSLWGEGTEAFF.

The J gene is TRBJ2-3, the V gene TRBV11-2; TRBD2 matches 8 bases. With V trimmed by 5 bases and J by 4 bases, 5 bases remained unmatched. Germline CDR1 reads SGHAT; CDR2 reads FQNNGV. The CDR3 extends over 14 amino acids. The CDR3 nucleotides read TGTGCCAGCAGCCCAAGCGGGAGTCCAGATACGCAGTATTTT. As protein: CASSPSGSPDTQYF.

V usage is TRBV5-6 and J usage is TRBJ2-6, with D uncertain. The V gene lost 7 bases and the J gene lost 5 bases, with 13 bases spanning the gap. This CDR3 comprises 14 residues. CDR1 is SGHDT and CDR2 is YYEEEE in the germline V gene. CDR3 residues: CASAPTGWANVLTF. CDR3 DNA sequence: TGTGCCAGCGCTCCGACTGGATGGGCCAACGTCCTGACTTTC.

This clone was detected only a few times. The DNA of the CDR3 is TGTGCCAGCAGCCCCCCGGACAGAAAAGAGACCCAGTACTTC. It specifies CASSPPDRKETQYF. The rearrangement joins TRBV7-2 to TRBJ2-5, with D perhaps matching TRBD1 (6 bases). Trimming removed 5 bases from V and 3 bases from J, with 13 bases in between. From germline, CDR1 is SGHTA and CDR2 FQGNSA. The CDR3 sequence is 14 residues long.

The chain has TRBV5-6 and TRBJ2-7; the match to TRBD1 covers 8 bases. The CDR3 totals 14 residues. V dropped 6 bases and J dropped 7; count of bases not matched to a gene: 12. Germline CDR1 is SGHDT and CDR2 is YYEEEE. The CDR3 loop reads CASTRLRRGHEQYF. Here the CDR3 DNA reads TGTGCCAGCACCCGCCTACGCAGGGGGCATGAGCAGTACTTC.

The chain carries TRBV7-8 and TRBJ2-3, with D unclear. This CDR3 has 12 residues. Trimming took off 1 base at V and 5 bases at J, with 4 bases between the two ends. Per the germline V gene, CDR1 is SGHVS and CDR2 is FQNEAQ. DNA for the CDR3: TGTGCCAGCAGCTTAGTCCGAGATACGCAGTATTTT. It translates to CASSLVRDTQYF.

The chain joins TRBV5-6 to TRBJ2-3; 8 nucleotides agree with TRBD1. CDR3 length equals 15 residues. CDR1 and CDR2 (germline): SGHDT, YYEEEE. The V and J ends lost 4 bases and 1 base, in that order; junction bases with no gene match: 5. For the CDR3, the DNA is TGTGCCAGCAGCCCATGGACAGGGCGCACAGATACGCAGTATTTT. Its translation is CASSPWTGRTDTQYF.

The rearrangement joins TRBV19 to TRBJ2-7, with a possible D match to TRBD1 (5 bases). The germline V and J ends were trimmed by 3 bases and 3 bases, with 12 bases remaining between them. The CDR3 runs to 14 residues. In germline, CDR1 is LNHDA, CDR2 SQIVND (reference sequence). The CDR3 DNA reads TGTGCCAGTAGTATCAGGGCCGGTGGCTACGAGCAGTACTTC. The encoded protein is CASSIRAGGYEQYF.

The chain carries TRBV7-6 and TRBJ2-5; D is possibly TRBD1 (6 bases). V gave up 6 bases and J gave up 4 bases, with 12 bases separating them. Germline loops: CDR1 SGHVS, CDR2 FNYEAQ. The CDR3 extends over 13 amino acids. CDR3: CASRKGGIETQYF. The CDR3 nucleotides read TGTGCCAGCAGGAAAGGGGGTATAGAGACCCAGTACTTC.

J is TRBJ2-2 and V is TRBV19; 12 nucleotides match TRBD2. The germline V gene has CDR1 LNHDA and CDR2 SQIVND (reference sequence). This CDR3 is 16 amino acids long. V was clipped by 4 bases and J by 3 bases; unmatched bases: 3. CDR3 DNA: TGTGCCAGTAGTACCCGACTAGCGGGAGACACCGGGGAGCTGTTTTTT. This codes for CASSTRLAGDTGELFF.

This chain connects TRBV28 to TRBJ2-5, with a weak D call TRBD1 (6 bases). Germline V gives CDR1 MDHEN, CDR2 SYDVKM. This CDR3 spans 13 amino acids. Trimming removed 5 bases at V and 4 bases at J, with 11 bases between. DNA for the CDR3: TGTGCCAGCAGTGGGACATTGAGAGAGACCCAGTACTTC. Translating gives CASSGTLRETQYF.

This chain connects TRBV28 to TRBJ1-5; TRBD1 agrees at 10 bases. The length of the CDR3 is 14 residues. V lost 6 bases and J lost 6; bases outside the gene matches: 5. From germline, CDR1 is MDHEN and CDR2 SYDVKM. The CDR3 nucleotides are TGTGCCAGCAGGGCCGGACAGGGGGGTCAGCCCCAGCATTTT. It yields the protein CASRAGQGGQPQHF.

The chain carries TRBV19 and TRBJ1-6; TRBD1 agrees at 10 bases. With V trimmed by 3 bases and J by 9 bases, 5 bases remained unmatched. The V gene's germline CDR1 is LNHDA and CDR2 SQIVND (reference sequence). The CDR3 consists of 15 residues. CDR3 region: CASSMIGTGASPLHF. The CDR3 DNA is TGTGCCAGTAGTATGATTGGGACAGGGGCTTCACCCCTCCACTTT.

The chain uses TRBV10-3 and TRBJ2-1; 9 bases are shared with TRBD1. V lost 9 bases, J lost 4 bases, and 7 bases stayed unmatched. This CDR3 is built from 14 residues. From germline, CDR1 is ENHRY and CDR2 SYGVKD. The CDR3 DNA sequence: TGTGCCATTACTCCGGGACAGGGTTACAATGAGCAGTTCTTC. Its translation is CAITPGQGYNEQFF.

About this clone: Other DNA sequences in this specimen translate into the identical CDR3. The DNA of the CDR3 is TGCGCCAGCAGCTTGGACGGACAGAGCAATCAGCCCCAGCATTTT. Residues: CASSLDGQSNQPQHF. The rearrangement uses TRBV5-1 and TRBJ1-5, with D possibly matching TRBD1 (6 bases). Deletions cut 0 bases from V and 1 base from J, with 8 bases between. Germline V gene sequence: CDR1 SGHRS, CDR2 YFSETQ. This CDR3 is 15 amino acids long.

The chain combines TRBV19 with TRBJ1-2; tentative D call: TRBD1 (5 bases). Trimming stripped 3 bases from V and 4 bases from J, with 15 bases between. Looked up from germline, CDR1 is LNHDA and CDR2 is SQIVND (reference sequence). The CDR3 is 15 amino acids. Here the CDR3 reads CASSIGQGSSYGYTF. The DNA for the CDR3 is TGTGCCAGTAGTATCGGGCAGGGATCAAGCTATGGCTACACCTTC.